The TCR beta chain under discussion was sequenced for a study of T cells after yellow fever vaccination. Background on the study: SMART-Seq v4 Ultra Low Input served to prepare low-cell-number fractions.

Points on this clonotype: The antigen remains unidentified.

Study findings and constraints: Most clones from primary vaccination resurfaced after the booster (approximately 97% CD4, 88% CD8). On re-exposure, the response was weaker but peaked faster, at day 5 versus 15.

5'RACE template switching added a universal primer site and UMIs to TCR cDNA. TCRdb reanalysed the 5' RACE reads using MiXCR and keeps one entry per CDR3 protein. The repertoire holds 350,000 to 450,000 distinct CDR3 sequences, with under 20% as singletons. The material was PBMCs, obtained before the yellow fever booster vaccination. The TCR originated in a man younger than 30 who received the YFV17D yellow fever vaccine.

For the CDR3, the DNA is TGTGCCGCGCGGCCGTTAGAGCGGACGGCAGGCAGCTCCTACGAGCAGTACGTC. It translates to CAARPLERTAGSSYEQYV. V gene TRBV27 combines with J gene TRBJ2-7, with a possible D match to TRBD2 (5 bases). CDR3 length: 18 residues. Germline V CDR1 and CDR2: MNHEY, SMNVEV (reference sequence). The V gene lost 11 bases and the J gene lost 0 bases, with 29 bases spanning the gap.